This T cell receptor beta chain was obtained from a study of human T cells and chemical hapten exposure. Study summary: Alopecia universalis, totalis or areata was present in patients who were mostly female.

From the RACE reads, TCRdb called clonotypes with MiXCR, one entry per CDR3 protein. The table shows about 56,000 distinct CDR3 sequences, with 9.3% occurring only once. Noted time point: patch test 1, 2 weeks after DPC sensitization. The treatment here: therapeutic diphenylcyclopropenone sensitization with weekly scalp DPC. Blood collection took place prior to placing each patch test. The CDR3 loop spans 12 amino acids. Trimming cost V 3 bases and J 3 bases, with 9 bases left between them. Germline CDR1 SQVTM, CDR2 ANQGSEA. This clonotype was recorded many times. What it recognizes is unknown. General study points: Those TCRs sitting above 1 in 1000 frequency stayed the same with DPC sensitization. Relative to controls, expanded TCRs formed significantly more large CDR3 similarity clusters.

The chain employs TRBV29-1 and TRBJ2-7; D is undetermined. The origin of this receptor is a woman aged 35 to 49 with alopecia areata. Some clones in this sample may be carry-over from other donors' samples. The sample was whole blood, taken in connection with sensitization to the hapten diphenylcyclopropenone (DPC). The CDR3 protein is CSVDIGNYEQYF. CDR3 in DNA: TGCAGCGTTGACATCGGAAACTACGAGCAGTACTTC.